One and the same sample provided the 9 T cell receptor beta chains below, sequenced in a study of synovial regulatory T cells in juvenile arthritis. The protocol was immunoSEQ multiplex PCR, while the TCRdb copy is restricted to in-frame clones and leaves out a portion. The specimen's table records just under 10,000 clones. The specimen was Treg cells from blood. Stated subset: remaining (HLA-DR-negative) circulating blood Treg cells. These receptors were obtained from a donor younger than 30 with juvenile idiopathic arthritis.

The V gene is TRBV7-2, the J gene TRBJ2-4; there is no DNA to check the TCRdb D call of TRBD2. This CDR3 comprises 15 residues. The DNA is unrecorded. Germline lookup yields CDR1 SGHTA and CDR2 FQGNSA. The CDR3 is CASSYTQDSWNIQYF. Combining the CDR3 with reference TRBV7-2 and TRBJ2-4 gives the whole variable domain GAGVSQSPSNKVTEKGKDVELRCDPISGHTALYWYRQSLGQGLEFLIYFQGNSAPDKSGLPSDRFSAERTGGSVSTLTIQRTQQEDSAVYLCASSYTQDSWNIQYFGAGTRLSVL.

This chain joins TRBV20-1 and TRBJ2-1. The germline CDR1 and CDR2 sequences are DFQATT and SNEGSKA (reference sequence). This CDR3 region has 10 residues. This entry has no DNA. CDR3 residues: CSASRSEQFF.

The chain links TRBV27 to TRBJ1-4; the D call of TRBD1 rests on TCRdb alone, since no DNA is present to check it. Germline loops: CDR1 MNHEY, CDR2 SMNVEV (reference sequence). The CDR3 totals 15 residues. No DNA has been recorded. This CDR3 reads CASSRTVATNEKLFF.

The chain carries TRBV7-9 and TRBJ1-1. This CDR3 has 12 amino acids. There is no recorded DNA. Germline CDR1 SEHNR, CDR2 FQNEAQ (reference sequence). The CDR3 loop reads CASSSPVLGAFF.

This clone ranks as medium-sized in terms of frequency. The chain combines TRBV9 with TRBJ2-1; the TRBD1 assignment by TCRdb is unverifiable without DNA. Per the germline V gene, CDR1 is SGDLS and CDR2 is YYNGEE. The CDR3 is 14 amino acids. The protein alone is recorded here. CDR3 amino acids: CASSVGGHDNEQFF. The full variable domain, its missing parts supplied by reference TRBV9 and TRBJ2-1, is DSGVTQTPKHLITATGQRVTLRCSPRSGDLSVYWYQQSLDQGLQFLIQYYNGEERAKGNILERFSAQQFPDLHSELNLSSLELGDSALYFCASSVGGHDNEQFFGPGTRLTVL.

The chain has TRBV5-1 and TRBJ1-3; TCRdb calls TRBD1, which cannot be checked without DNA. This CDR3 region has 17 residues. There is no recorded DNA. Germline V gives CDR1 SGHRS, CDR2 YFSETQ. The CDR3 protein is CASSFQGLTGSGNTIYF. Complete variable domain (other parts from reference TRBV5-1 and TRBJ1-3): KAGVTQTPRYLIKTRGQQVTLSCSPISGHRSVSWYQQTPGQGLQFLFEYFSETQRNKGNFPGRFSGRQFSNSRSEMNVSTLELGDSALYLCASSFQGLTGSGNTIYFGEGSWLTVV.

The rearrangement uses TRBV5-3 and TRBJ1-5; with no DNA, the TCRdb D assignment of TRBD1 cannot be verified. TRBV5-3 is an open reading frame whose function is uncertain. This CDR3 is 14 amino acids long. No DNA is listed. The CDR3 sequence is CARVATAPNQPQHF.

This chain uses TRBV19 with TRBJ2-7; TCRdb lists TRBD1, though no DNA is available to test this call. This CDR3 comprises 16 residues. No DNA appears here. Germline V lookup: CDR1 LNHDA, CDR2 SQIVND (reference sequence). Here the CDR3 reads CASSRTGGMKIYEQYF.

The chain is built from TRBV2 and TRBJ1-4; without DNA, the TCRdb call of TRBD1 cannot be checked. CDR1 SNHLY and CDR2 FYNNEI come from the germline V gene. The CDR3 is 16 amino acids. Only the protein is available. This CDR3 reads CASSDLGYQLNEKLFF.